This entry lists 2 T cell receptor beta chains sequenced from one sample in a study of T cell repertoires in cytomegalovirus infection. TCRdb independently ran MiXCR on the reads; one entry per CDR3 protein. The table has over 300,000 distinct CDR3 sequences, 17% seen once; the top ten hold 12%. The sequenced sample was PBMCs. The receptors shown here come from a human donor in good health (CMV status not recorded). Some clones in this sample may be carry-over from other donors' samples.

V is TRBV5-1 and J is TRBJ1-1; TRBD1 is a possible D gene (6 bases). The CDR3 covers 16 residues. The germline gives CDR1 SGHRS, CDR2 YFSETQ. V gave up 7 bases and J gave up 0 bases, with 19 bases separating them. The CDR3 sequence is CASGPNSGQLNTEAFF. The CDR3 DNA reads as TGCGCCAGCGGCCCAAACTCTGGACAGTTGAACACTGAAGCTTTCTTT.

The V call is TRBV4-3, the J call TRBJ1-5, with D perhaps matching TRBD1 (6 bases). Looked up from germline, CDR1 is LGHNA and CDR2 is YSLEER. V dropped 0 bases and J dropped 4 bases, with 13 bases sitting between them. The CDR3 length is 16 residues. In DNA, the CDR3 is TGCGCCAGCAGCCAAGATTGGCGGACAGCGAATCAGCCCCAGCATTTT. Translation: CASSQDWRTANQPQHF.